These T cell receptor beta chains were read from a single sample in a study of CD8+CD57+ T cells in acquired aplastic anemia. TCRdb itself ran the reads through MiXCR, one entry per CDR3 protein. The sample lists about 210,000 distinct CDR3 sequences; over 60% were seen once. The sequencing input was sorted CD4+, CD8+, or CD8+CD57+ T cells (not recorded which) from PBMCs. The receptors were sampled from a human donor in good health. CDR3s include the opening cysteine and the closing phenylalanine or tryptophan. D genes are given only for firm matches. The size entry is marked missing in some rows and otherwise reads once, few, many or a size class.

NA	TRBV24-1	TRBJ2-3	once	TGTGCCACCAGTGATTTTGGGGTTGGCACAGATACGCAGTATTTT	CATSDFGVGTDTQYF
NA	TRBV14	TRBJ2-1	once	TGTGCCAGCAGCCAAGGGAGTCAGGGGATAATCTTC	CASSQGSQGIIF
NA	TRBV15	TRBJ1-1	NA	TGTGCCACCAGCCGGATCGCGGGGTCTGAAGCTTTCTTT	CATSRIAGSEAFF
NA	TRBV10-3	TRBJ1-2	few	TGTGCCATCAGTGAGACAGGGTTCGGCTACACCTTC	CAISETGFGYTF
NA	TRBV7-8	TRBJ1-1	many	TGTGCCAGCAGCTTAGCAATCGCTAGGGGGTACACTGAAGCTTTCTTT	CASSLAIARGYTEAFF
NA	TRBV12-3/TRBV12-4	TRBJ2-7	few	TGTGCCAGCAGTCGAAATTACGAGCAGTACTTC	CASSRNYEQYF
NA	TRBV7-2	TRBJ2-7	NA	TGTGCCAGCAGCCTAGGTTCGGGTTACTACGAGCAGTACTTC	CASSLGSGYYEQYF
NA	TRBV5-6	TRBJ1-6	NA	TGTGCCAGCAGTGAAAAAGGGCTGGTGTATTCACCCCTCCACTTT	CASSEKGLVYSPLHF
NA	TRBV15	TRBJ1-5	NA	TGTGCCACCAGCAGAGATCTTTGGGATTCAGGGCAGCCCCAGCATTTT	CATSRDLWDSGQPQHF
NA	TRBV20-1	TRBJ1-2	few	TGCAGTGACAACCGGGACCACCTTAACTATGGCTACACCTTC	CSDNRDHLNYGYTF
TRBD1	TRBV14	TRBJ2-3	NA	TGTGCCAGCAGCCACCGAATCACAGGGGTATTAACAGATACGCAGTATTTT	CASSHRITGVLTDTQYF
TRBD2	TRBV5-1	TRBJ2-7	NA	TGTGCCAGCAGCCATACTAGCGGGAGTGGCTACGAGCAGTACTTC	CASSHTSGSGYEQYF
TRBD1	TRBV7-9	TRBJ2-7	NA	TGTGCCAGCAGCTTATGGACAGGGGCGCGGTACGAGCAGTACTTC	CASSLWTGARYEQYF
NA	TRBV6-5	TRBJ2-7	many	TGTGCCAGCAGTTACTACGGTGGCTCCTACGAGCAGTACTTC	CASSYYGGSYEQYF
NA	TRBV7-9	TRBJ2-2	many	TGTGCCAGCAGCCCCCGCCAGGGGCAGGGTGTCACCGGGGAGCTGTTTTTT	CASSPRQGQGVTGELFF
NA	TRBV14	TRBJ2-2	NA	TGTGCCAGCAGCCAAGGGGCAGGGGGAGTGGCCGGGGGGCTGTTTTTT	CASSQGAGGVAGGLFF
TRBD1	TRBV9	TRBJ1-4	many	TGTGCCAGCAGCTCTACCGGGACAGACCAAAATGAAAAACTGTTTTTT	CASSSTGTDQNEKLFF
NA	TRBV9	TRBJ2-1	NA	TGTGCCAGCAGCGCCGGGACCGGCTCAAATGAGCAGTTCTTC	CASSAGTGSNEQFF
NA	TRBV7-8	TRBJ2-7	few	TGTGCCAGCAGTCGCACAGGAACCTACGAGCAGTACTTC	CASSRTGTYEQYF
NA	TRBV25-1	TRBJ1-2	once	TGTGCCAGCAGCCCCCCATTGGGCAGGGGCGAGGTTTATGGCTACACCTTC	CASSPPLGRGEVYGYTF
NA	TRBV7-9	TRBJ2-7	many	TGTGCCAGCAGTTTAGCGGCCGGGACGCGAACCTACGAGCAGTACTTC	CASSLAAGTRTYEQYF
TRBD1	TRBV19	TRBJ2-1	NA	TGTGCCAGTAGTTTCACCAGGGACAGCTGCAATGAGCAGTTCTTC	CASSFTRDSCNEQFF
NA	TRBV10-1	TRBJ2-1	many	TGCGCCAGCAGTGAGCCCGAGGGGGATGAGCAGTTCTTC	CASSEPEGDEQFF
NA	TRBV11-2	TRBJ1-4	few	TGTGCCAGCAGCTTAGATGTGGGGGGGACAACTAATGAAAAACTGTTTTTT	CASSLDVGGTTNEKLFF
NA	TRBV7-9	TRBJ1-2	NA	TGTGCCAGCAGCTTGGGAGGGAGTCGGTATGGCTACACCTTC	CASSLGGSRYGYTF
NA	TRBV20-1	TRBJ2-5	once	TGCAGTGCCGGTAGATCTCAAGAGACCCAGTACTTC	CSAGRSQETQYF
NA	TRBV20-1	TRBJ1-6	few	TGCAGTGCTACCCGAGACGTATATGGACCCCTCCACTTT	CSATRDVYGPLHF
TRBD2	TRBV30	TRBJ2-4	few	TGTGCCTGGAGTGTAGGACTAGACGGGCCCAAAAACATTCAGTACTTC	CAWSVGLDGPKNIQYF
NA	TRBV29-1	TRBJ2-1	NA	TGCAGCAGTTTATCGATGGGTCCGGGAGAGCAGTTCTTC	CSSLSMGPGEQFF
NA	TRBV10-3	TRBJ1-2	NA	TGTGCCATCAGTGAGTCGTCTTCGTCAGGGTGGCACTATGGCTACACCTTC	CAISESSSSGWHYGYTF
NA	TRBV4-3	TRBJ1-1	NA	TGCGCCAGCAGCCGGGGAGGGTACATTGAAGCTTTCTTT	CASSRGGYIEAFF
NA	TRBV24-1	TRBJ1-2	NA	TGTGCCACCAGTGATTCGAGAGGGCCGGACTATGGCTACACCTTC	CATSDSRGPDYGYTF
NA	TRBV20-1	TRBJ1-6	few	TGCAGTGCTAGTCGGGGTCTGCAGTCACCCCTCCACTTT	CSASRGLQSPLHF
NA	TRBV7-8	TRBJ2-3	many	TGTGCCAGCAGCCCCCGGGACGACGGCACAGATACGCAGTATTTT	CASSPRDDGTDTQYF
NA	TRBV9	TRBJ1-3	many	TGTGCCAGCAGCGTCGGCCGAGGTGGAAACACCATATATTTT	CASSVGRGGNTIYF
TRBD1	TRBV20-1	TRBJ2-7	NA	TGCAGTGCTCAAGCCAGGGGGCTTTTCGACGAGCAGTACTTC	CSAQARGLFDEQYF
TRBD2	TRBV3-1	TRBJ2-1	few	TGTGCCAGCAGCCAAGAGAATAGCGGGAGTTCCTACAATGAGCAGTTCTTC	CASSQENSGSSYNEQFF
NA	TRBV6-6	TRBJ2-5	NA	TGTGCCAGCAGTACGCCTACCATAGGGGAGACCCAGTACTTC	CASSTPTIGETQYF
TRBD1	TRBV7-9	TRBJ2-2	NA	TGTGCCAGCAGCTTGAGACAGGGCGTGAACACCGGGGAGCTGTTTTTT	CASSLRQGVNTGELFF
TRBD1	TRBV28	TRBJ2-7	many	TGTGCCAGCAGCCGGACAGGGCCCTACGAGCAGTACTTC	CASSRTGPYEQYF
NA	TRBV12-3/TRBV12-4	TRBJ1-3	NA	TGTGCCAGCAGGGACCGGACAGACAGAAACACCATATATTTT	CASRDRTDRNTIYF
NA	TRBV29-1	TRBJ1-2	NA	TGCAGCGCCGAGGGTCCTGGTGACTATGGCTACACCTTC	CSAEGPGDYGYTF
NA	TRBV6-5	TRBJ2-5	many	TGTGCCGGAAAATACCAAGAGACCCAGTACTTC	CAGKYQETQYF
NA	TRBV20-1	TRBJ2-7	NA	TGCAGCGTTTATTCCGGGACGGGAAACTACGAGCAGTACTTC	CSVYSGTGNYEQYF
NA	TRBV9	TRBJ1-6	NA	TGTGCCAGCAGCCCCGGGTTTAGTTCACCCCTCCACTTT	CASSPGFSSPLHF
NA	TRBV7-2	TRBJ1-6	once	TGTGCCAGCAGCTTATGGGCGCGATCACCCCTCCACTTT	CASSLWARSPLHF